The TCR beta chain described here comes from a study of prognosis after radiotherapy for stage I lung cancer. Amplicons of TCR beta CDR3 were generated from genomic DNA by two-round multiplex PCR. Individual primers that were specific to each TRBV and TRBJ gene served in first-round PCR. Each CDR3 protein gets one entry after TCRdb re-called the multiplex PCR reads with MiXCR. The table has nearly 35,000 distinct CDR3 sequences, less than 35% seen once; the top ten hold approximately 15%. V lost 7 bases, J lost 0 bases, and 12 bases lay in between. The CDR3 spans 14 residues. Germline CDR1 reads SNHLY; CDR2 reads FYNNEI.

The sample here was PBMCs, taken before or after stereotactic body radiation therapy (not recorded which). This sequence was found in a donor of 50 years or more with non-small cell lung cancer. The gene calls are TRBV2 and TRBJ2-5, with D perhaps being TRBD1 or TRBD2 (5 bases each). Here the CDR3 DNA reads TGTGCCAGCACCGTGGGACGGAACCAAGAGACCCAGTACTTC. Its protein product is CASTVGRNQETQYF.